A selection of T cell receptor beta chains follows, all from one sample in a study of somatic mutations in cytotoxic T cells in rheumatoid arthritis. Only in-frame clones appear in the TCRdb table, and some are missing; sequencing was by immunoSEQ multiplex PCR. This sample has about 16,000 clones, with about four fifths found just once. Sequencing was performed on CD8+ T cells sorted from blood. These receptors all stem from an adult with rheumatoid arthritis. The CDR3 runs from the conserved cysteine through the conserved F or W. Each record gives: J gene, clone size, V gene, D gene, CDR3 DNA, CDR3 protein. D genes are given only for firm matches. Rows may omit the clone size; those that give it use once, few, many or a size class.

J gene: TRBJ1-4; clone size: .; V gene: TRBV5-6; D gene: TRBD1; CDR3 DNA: TGTGCCAGCAGCTCCATCCGACAGGGAAAGTATGAAAAACTGTTTTTT; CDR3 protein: CASSSIRQGKYEKLFF
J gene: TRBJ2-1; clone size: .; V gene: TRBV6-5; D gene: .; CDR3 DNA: TGTGCCAGCAGCCGAACCTTAGGTTTGGGCAATGAGCAGTTCTTC; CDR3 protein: CASSRTLGLGNEQFF
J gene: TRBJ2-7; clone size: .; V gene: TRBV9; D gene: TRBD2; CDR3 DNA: TGTGCCAGCAGCCCGTCGGGAGGTAGCTCCTACGAGCAGTACTTC; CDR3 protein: CASSPSGGSSYEQYF
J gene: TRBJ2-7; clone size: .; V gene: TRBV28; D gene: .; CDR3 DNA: TGTGCCAGCAGTCGTGCAGGGGACGAGCAGTACTTC; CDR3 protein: CASSRAGDEQYF
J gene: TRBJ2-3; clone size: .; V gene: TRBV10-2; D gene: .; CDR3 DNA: TGCGCCAGCAGGACCCAGGGGTTCTCTAAACATACGCAGTATTTT; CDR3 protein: CASRTQGFSKHTQYF
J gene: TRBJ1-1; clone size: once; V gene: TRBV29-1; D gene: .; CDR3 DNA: TGCAGCGCGAGGCAGGAGAACACTGAAGCTTTCTTT; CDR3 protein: CSARQENTEAFF
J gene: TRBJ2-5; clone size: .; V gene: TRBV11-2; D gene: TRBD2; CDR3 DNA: TGTGCCAGCAGCCCCGGGGGGGCCTTAATGGGGGGGTATTTGACCCAGTACTTC; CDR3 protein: CASSPGGALMGGYLTQYF
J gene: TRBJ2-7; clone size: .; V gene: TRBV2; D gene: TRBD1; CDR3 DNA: TGTGCCAGCAGTGACCGGGACAGGGGTATTTACGAGCAGTACTTC; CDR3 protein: CASSDRDRGIYEQYF
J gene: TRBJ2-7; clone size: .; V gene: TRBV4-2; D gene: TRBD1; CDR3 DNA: TGTGCCAGCAGCCAAGAAGTGGAGAGGGGGCCCTACTTC; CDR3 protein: CASSQEVERGPYF
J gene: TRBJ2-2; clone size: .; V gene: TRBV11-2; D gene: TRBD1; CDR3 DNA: TGTGCCAGCAGCACGGGACAGGGGTTGCGTAACACCGGGGAGCTGTTTTTT; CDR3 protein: CASSTGQGLRNTGELFF
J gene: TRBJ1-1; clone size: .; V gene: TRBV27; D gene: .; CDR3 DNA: TGTGCCAGCAGTCCAACCCAGAACAGGGTTGTGGAAGCTTTCTTT; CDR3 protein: CASSPTQNRVVEAFF
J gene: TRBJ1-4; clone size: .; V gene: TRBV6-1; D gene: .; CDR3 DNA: TGTGCCAGCAGTGAACAGCAGCCTGAACTGTTTTTT; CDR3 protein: CASSEQQPELFF
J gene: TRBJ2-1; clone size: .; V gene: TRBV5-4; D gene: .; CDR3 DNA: TGTGCCAGCAGCTTGGCCGCTGGGAGGTCCTACAATGAGCAGTTCTTC; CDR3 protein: CASSLAAGRSYNEQFF
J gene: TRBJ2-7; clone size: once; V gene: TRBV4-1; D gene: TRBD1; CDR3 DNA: TGCGCCAGCAGCCTAGGGGGACAGGGAATCTACGAGCAGTACTTC; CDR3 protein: CASSLGGQGIYEQYF
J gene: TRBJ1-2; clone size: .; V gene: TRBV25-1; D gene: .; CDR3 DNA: TGTGCCAGCAGTGAGTCGCAGGGAGGGTTCTATGGCTACACCTTC; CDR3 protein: CASSESQGGFYGYTF
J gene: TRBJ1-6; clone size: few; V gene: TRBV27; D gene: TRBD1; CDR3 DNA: TGTGCCAGCAGACCGGGACAGGGGACTTCACCCCTCCACTTT; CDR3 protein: CASRPGQGTSPLHF
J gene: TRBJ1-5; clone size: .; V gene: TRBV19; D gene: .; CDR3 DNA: TGTGCCAGCGATCAGGGGACAAGCAATCAGCCCCAGCATTTT; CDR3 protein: CASDQGTSNQPQHF
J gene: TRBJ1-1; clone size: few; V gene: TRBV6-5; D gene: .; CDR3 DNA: TGTGCCAGCAGTACCACAGGGTCGAACACTGAAGCTTTCTTT; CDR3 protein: CASSTTGSNTEAFF
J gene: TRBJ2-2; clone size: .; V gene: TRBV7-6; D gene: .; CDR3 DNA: TGTGCCAGCAGCTTAAGGGATGCCGGGGAGCTGTTTTTT; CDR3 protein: CASSLRDAGELFF
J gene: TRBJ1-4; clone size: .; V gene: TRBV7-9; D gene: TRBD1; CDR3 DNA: TGTGCCAGCAGCGCTCGACGGACAGGGGGTAATGAAAAACTGTTTTTT; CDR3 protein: CASSARRTGGNEKLFF
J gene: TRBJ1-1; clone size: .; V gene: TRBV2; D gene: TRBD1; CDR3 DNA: TGTGCCAAGGGGGGGGACAGGGGCACTGAAGCTTTCTTT; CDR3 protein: CAKGGDRGTEAFF
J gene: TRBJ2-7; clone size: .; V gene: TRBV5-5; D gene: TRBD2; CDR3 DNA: TGTGCCAGCAGAATTACCAGCGGGGGGGCCTACGAGCAGTACTTC; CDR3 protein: CASRITSGGAYEQYF
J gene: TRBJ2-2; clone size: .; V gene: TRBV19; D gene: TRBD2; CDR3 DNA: TGTGCCAGTAGTTCTCTAGCGGGGGGAACCTCGAACACCGGGGAGCTGTTTTTT; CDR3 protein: CASSSLAGGTSNTGELFF
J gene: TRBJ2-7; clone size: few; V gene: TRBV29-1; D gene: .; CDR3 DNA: TGCAGCGCCGGACGGGAAAGCTCCTACGAGCAGTACTTC; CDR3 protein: CSAGRESSYEQYF
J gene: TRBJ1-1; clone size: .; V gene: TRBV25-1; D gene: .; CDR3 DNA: TGTGCCAGCAGTGAATTGGAGTACACTGAAGCTTTCTTT; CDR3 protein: CASSELEYTEAFF
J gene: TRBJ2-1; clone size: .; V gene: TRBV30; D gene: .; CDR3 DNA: TGTGCCTGGGCCCCGGGGCAGGGGCCTATAGGGCAGTTCTTC; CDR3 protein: CAWAPGQGPIGQFF
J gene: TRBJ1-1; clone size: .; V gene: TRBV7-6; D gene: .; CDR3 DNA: TGTGCCAGCAGCTTAGCGCTTCCAGGGAGCACTGAAGCTTTCTTT; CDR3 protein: CASSLALPGSTEAFF
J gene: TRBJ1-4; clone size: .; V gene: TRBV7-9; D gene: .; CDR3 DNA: TGTGCCAGCAGCTTATCAAAGGCTAATGAAAAACTGTTTTTT; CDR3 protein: CASSLSKANEKLFF
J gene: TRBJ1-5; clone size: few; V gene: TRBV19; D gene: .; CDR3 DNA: TGTGCCAGTAGTTCCGGGGGGCAGCCCCAGCATTTT; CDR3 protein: CASSSGGQPQHF
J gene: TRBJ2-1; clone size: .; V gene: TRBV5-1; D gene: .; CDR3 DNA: TGCGCCAGCATTGGGGGGGGCCTTGGAAATGAGCAGTTCTTC; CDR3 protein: CASIGGGLGNEQFF
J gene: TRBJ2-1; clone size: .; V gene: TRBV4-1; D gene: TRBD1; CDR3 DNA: TGCGCCAGCAGCCAATCGGCGACAGGGTTCGACTCCTACAATGAGCAGTTCTTC; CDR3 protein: CASSQSATGFDSYNEQFF
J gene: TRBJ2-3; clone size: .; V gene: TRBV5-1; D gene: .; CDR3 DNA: TGCGCCAGCAAGGCCGCCAGGGACCTTTCCACAGATACGCAGTATTTT; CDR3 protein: CASKAARDLSTDTQYF
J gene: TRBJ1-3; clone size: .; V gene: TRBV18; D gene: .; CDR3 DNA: TGTGCCAGCTCACCACGGGACCCGGGGACAACTAACACCATATATTTT; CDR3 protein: CASSPRDPGTTNTIYF